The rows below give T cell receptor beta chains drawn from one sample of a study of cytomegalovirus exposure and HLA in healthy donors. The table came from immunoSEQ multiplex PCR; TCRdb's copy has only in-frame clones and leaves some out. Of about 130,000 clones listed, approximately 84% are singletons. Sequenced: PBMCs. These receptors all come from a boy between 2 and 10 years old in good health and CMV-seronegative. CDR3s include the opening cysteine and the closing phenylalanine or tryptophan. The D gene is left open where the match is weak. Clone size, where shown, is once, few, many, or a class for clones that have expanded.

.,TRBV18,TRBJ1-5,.,CASSPQRLNRVGNQPQHF,TGTGCCAGCTCACCCCAAAGGTTAAACAGGGTTGGCAATCAGCCCCAGCATTTT
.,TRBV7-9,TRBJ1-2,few,CASSLGQEHYGYTF,TGTGCCAGCAGCTTGGGGCAGGAGCACTATGGCTACACCTTC
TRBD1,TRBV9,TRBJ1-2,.,CASSPGTGNYGYTF,TGTGCCAGCAGCCCGGGGACAGGGAACTATGGCTACACCTTC
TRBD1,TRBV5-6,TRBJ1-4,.,CASSPKADRVNEKLFF,TGTGCCAGCAGCCCCAAGGCCGACAGGGTTAATGAAAAACTGTTTTTT
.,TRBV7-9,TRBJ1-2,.,CASSLSEGLNYGYTF,TGTGCCAGCAGCTTATCAGAGGGCCTTAACTATGGCTACACCTTC
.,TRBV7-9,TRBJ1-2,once,CSSSSTGHYGYTF,TGTTCCAGCAGCTCCACAGGGCACTATGGCTACACCTTC
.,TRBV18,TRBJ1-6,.,CASSPGRGSNSPLHF,TGTGCCAGCTCACCCGGGAGGGGGAGTAATTCACCCCTCCACTTT
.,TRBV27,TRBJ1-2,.,CASSFSGYGYTF,TGTGCCAGCAGTTTTTCAGGGTATGGCTACACCTTC
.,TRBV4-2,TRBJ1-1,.,CASSQEGSEGDMNTEAFF,TGTGCCAGCAGCCAAGAGGGTTCCGAAGGGGACATGAACACTGAAGCTTTCTTT
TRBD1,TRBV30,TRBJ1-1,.,CAYRDRWTTEAFF,TGTGCCTACCGGGACAGGTGGACCACTGAAGCTTTCTTT
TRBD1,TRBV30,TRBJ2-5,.,CAWSRTGGRETQYF,TGTGCCTGGAGTCGGACAGGGGGGAGGGAGACCCAGTACTTC
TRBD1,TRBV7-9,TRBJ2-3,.,CASPGQKNYIPTDTQYF,TGTGCCAGCCCGGGACAGAAAAACTATATTCCAACAGATACGCAGTATTTT
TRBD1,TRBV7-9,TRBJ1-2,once,CSSSHQSRGDYGYTF,TGTTCCAGCAGTCACCAGAGCAGGGGGGATTATGGCTACACCTTC
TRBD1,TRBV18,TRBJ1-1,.,CASSPKGQVPNTEAFF,TGTGCCAGCTCACCTAAGGGACAGGTGCCGAACACTGAAGCTTTCTTT
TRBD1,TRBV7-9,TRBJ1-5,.,CASSRSRDRGTQRNQPQHF,TGTGCCAGCAGCAGATCCCGGGACAGGGGTACTCAGCGCAATCAGCCCCAGCATTTT
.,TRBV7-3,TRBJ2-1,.,CASSGPGLIPYNEQFF,TGTGCCAGCAGCGGGCCAGGACTAATACCATACAATGAGCAGTTCTTC
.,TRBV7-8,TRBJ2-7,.,CASSLELRVTYEQYF,TGTGCCAGCAGCTTAGAGTTACGGGTGACCTACGAGCAGTACTTC
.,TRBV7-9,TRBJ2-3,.,CASSPLLWGPSDTQYF,TGTGCCAGCAGCCCCCTCCTATGGGGGCCCTCAGATACGCAGTATTTT
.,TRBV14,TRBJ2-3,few,CASSQERLARFTDTQYF,TGTGCCAGCAGCCAAGAGAGGCTAGCGAGATTCACAGATACGCAGTATTTT
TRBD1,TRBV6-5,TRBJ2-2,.,CASSETGDNTGELFF,TGTGCCTCGAGTGAGACAGGGGACAACACCGGGGAGCTGTTTTTT
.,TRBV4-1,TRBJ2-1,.,CASSQGQGTDGEQFF,TGCGCCAGCAGCCAAGGGCAGGGGACGGACGGTGAGCAGTTCTTC
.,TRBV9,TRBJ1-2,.,CASSSRQVYGYTF,TGTGCCAGCAGCAGTCGACAGGTCTATGGCTACACCTTC
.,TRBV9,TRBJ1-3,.,CASSVAGQGSSFSGNTIYF,TGTGCCAGCAGCGTAGCTGGCCAGGGTTCCTCTTTCTCTGGAAACACCATATATTTT
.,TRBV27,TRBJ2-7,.,CASSLLGGAPYEQYF,TGTGCCAGCAGTTTATTAGGGGGGGCCCCCTACGAGCAGTACTTC
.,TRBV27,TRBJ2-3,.,CASSSILSDTQYF,TGTGCCAGCAGTAGCATTTTATCAGATACGCAGTATTTT
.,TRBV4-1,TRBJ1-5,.,CASNQGGKSNQPQHF,TGCGCCAGCAACCAGGGCGGGAAAAGCAATCAGCCCCAGCATTTT
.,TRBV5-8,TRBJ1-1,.,CASRPLGGGTEAFF,TGTGCCAGCAGGCCTTTGGGGGGGGGCACTGAAGCTTTCTTT
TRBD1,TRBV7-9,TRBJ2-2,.,CASSQNRGNTGELFF,TGTGCCAGCAGCCAGAACAGGGGTAACACCGGGGAGCTGTTTTTT
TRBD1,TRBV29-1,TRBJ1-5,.,CSVRYGTESNQPQHF,TGCAGCGTCAGATATGGGACAGAAAGCAATCAGCCCCAGCATTTT
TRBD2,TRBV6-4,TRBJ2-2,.,CASSTSGTTGELFF,TGTGCCAGCAGTACTAGCGGGACCACCGGGGAGCTGTTTTTT
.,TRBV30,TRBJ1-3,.,CAWSDSSGNTIYF,TGTGCCTGGAGTGACAGCTCTGGAAACACCATATATTTT
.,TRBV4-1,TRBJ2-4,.,CASSQEPLVGGNIQYF,TGCGCCAGCAGCCAAGAGCCCCTAGTTGGTGGAAACATTCAGTACTTC
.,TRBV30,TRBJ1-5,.,CAWSGQANQPQHF,TGTGCCTGGAGCGGTCAGGCCAATCAGCCCCAGCATTTT
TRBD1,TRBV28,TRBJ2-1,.,CATVTGTASYNEQFF,TGTGCCACCGTAACCGGGACAGCGTCCTACAATGAGCAGTTCTTC
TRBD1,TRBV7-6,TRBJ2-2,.,CASSYQGEGTGERFF,TGTGCCAGCAGCTACCAGGGGGAAGGCACCGGGGAGCGGTTTTTT
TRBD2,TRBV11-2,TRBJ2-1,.,CASSASGGVYNEQFF,TGTGCCAGCAGCGCCAGCGGGGGGGTTTACAATGAGCAGTTCTTC
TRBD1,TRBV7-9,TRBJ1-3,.,CASSLGRRDRERNTIYF,TGTGCCAGCAGCTTAGGGAGGAGGGACAGGGAAAGAAACACCATATATTTT
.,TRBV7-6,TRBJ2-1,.,CASSLAARGEQFF,TGTGCCAGCAGCTTAGCTGCGCGGGGTGAGCAGTTCTTC
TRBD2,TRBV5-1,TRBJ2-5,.,CASSLAGGSETQYF,TGCGCCAGCAGCTTGGCGGGGGGTTCGGAGACCCAGTACTTC
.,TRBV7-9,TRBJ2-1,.,CASTPYNEQFF,TGTGCCAGCACTCCGTACAATGAGCAGTTCTTC
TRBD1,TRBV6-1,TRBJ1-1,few,CASSEASQGSAEAFF,TGTGCCAGCAGTGAAGCCTCACAGGGGTCTGCTGAAGCTTTCTTT
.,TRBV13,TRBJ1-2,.,CASSLEWRADGYTF,TGTGCCAGCAGCTTAGAGTGGCGGGCGGACGGCTACACCTTC
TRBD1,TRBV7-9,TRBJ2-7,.,CASSSQGQSSYEQYF,TGTGCCAGCAGCAGCCAGGGACAGAGCTCCTACGAGCAGTACTTC
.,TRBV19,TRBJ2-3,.,CASGGARTDTQYF,TGTGCCAGTGGGGGGGCTAGGACAGATACGCAGTATTTT
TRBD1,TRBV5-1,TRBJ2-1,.,CASRSSQDRARTQFF,TGCGCCAGCCGCAGCTCCCAGGACAGGGCTCGAACGCAGTTCTTC
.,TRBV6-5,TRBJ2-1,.,CASSYSGRRQRNEQFF,TGTGCCAGCAGTTACTCAGGCAGGAGGCAACGCAATGAGCAGTTCTTC
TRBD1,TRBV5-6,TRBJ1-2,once,CASSEGTALYGYTF,TGTGCCAGCAGCGAGGGGACAGCCCTCTATGGCTACACCTTC
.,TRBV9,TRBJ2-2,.,CASTDQGGSGELFF,TGTGCCAGCACCGACCAGGGGGGATCCGGGGAGCTGTTTTTT
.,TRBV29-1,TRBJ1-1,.,CSVERLNTEAFF,TGCAGCGTTGAGAGGCTGAACACTGAAGCTTTCTTT
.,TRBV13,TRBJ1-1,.,CASSLPRQHTEAFF,TGTGCCAGCAGCTTACCCCGACAGCACACTGAAGCTTTCTTT